The 27 T cell receptor beta chains reported below all come from one sample, sequenced in a study of blood T cells in healthy people across ages (dated by TCRdb to the mid-2010s). The library was made by 5' RACE. Sequencing took place on an Illumina HiSeq 2500. A second PCR of roughly 6 to 11 cycles was run with a J-beta primer mix and a sample-barcoded 5' primer. The raw public reads went through TCRdb reprocessing: fastp at Q25, MiXCR clone calling, in-frame beta chains kept. Rows are unified per CDR3 protein, each entry keeping the most common DNA and genes. This sample comprises about 1.4 million distinct CDR3 sequences, 59% of them detected only once. The ten largest make up 6.5% to 8.5% of the sample. Sequencing was done on a sample of blood. The receptors come from a man between 18 and 29 years old in good health.

The rearrangement uses TRBV4-2 and TRBJ2-1; 11 positions match TRBD2. The J call is doubtful: the DNA matches TRBJ2-7 better. Germline V lookup: CDR1 LGHNA, CDR2 YNFKEQ. The CDR3 has 23 amino acids. This CDR3 is CASSPPGTGRKEGLADLYNEQYF. The CDR3 coding sequence is TGTGCCAGCAGCCCACCCGGGACAGGGAGAAAAGAGGGACTAGCGGACCTCTACAATGAGCAGTACTTC.

This clonotype has only a few counts. J is TRBJ1-4 and V is TRBV20-1, with D unclear. The germline V gene has CDR1 DFQATT and CDR2 SNEGSKA (reference sequence). The CDR3 length is 13 residues. Trimming removed 2 bases from V and 8 bases from J, with 12 bases in between. This chain's CDR3 is CSARLPGSEKLFF. Here the CDR3 DNA reads TGCAGTGCTAGATTGCCGGGATCCGAAAAACTGTTTTTT.

This clonotype was seen more than once but under ten times. The chain employs TRBV4-1 and TRBJ2-7; 7 positions match TRBD2. Trimming at V came to 6 bases and at J to 0 bases, leaving 5 bases not matched to a gene. The CDR3 length is 14 residues. Germline values: CDR1 MGHRA, CDR2 YSYEKL. The CDR3 reads CASRKLAVSYEQYF. DNA for the CDR3: TGCGCCAGCAGAAAGCTAGCGGTCTCCTACGAGCAGTACTTC.

The chain recombines TRBV11-2 with TRBJ2-7; the match to TRBD2 covers 8 bases. The end of the DNA is better explained by TRBJ2-5, so the J call may be wrong. The CDR3 covers 17 residues. CDR1 is SGHAT, CDR2 FQNNGV, per germline. CDR3 loop: CASSSYSGKVYKETQYF. The CDR3 bases are TGTGCCAGCAGCTCCTATAGCGGGAAGGTATATAAAGAGACCCAGTACTTC.

This clonotype showed up just a few times. The V call is TRBV11-2, the J call TRBJ2-4; D might be TRBD1 or TRBD2, each matching 7 bases. TRBJ2-7 explains the end of the DNA better; the J call may be wrong. Germline CDR1 reads SGHAT; CDR2 reads FQNNGV. The CDR3 consists of 12 residues. CDR3: CASSPGGAEQYF. CDR3 sequence (DNA): TGTGCCAGCAGCCCAGGGGGGGCCGAGCAGTACTTC.

The chain joins TRBV29-1 to TRBJ2-7; 7 bases are shared with TRBD1. Germline CDR1 is SQVTM and CDR2 is ANQGSEA. The CDR3 runs to 14 residues. Germline trimming cut 4 bases from V and 3 bases from J; bases unmatched to any gene: 9. The CDR3 DNA sequence: TGCAGCGTTGTAGGCCAGGGGGTGATCTACGAGCAGTACTTC. Residues: CSVVGQGVIYEQYF.

V and J are TRBV11-1 and TRBJ1-2; D gene unclear. In germline, CDR1 is SGHAT, CDR2 FQDESV (reference sequence). This CDR3 has 15 residues. The ends were cut back, 5 bases at V and 7 bases at J, with 20 bases in the middle. The CDR3 bases are TGTGCCAGCAGCCCCCTCAACATGGCCCTAGGTGGCTACACCTTC. Translated: CASSPLNMALGGYTF.

CDR3: CASRKSGTRTDTQYF. The CDR3, as DNA: TGTGCCAGCAGAAAGAGCGGGACACGCACAGATACGCAGTATTTT. V gene TRBV12-3 or TRBV12-4 combines with J gene TRBJ2-3; the D gene is possibly TRBD2 (7 bases). CDR3 size: 15 residues. V lost 6 bases and J 1 base, leaving 14 bases between the germline ends.

This clonotype was counted once. The V and J genes are TRBV27 and TRBJ2-7; the D call may be TRBD1 or TRBD2 (6 bases each). The end of the DNA aligns better with TRBJ2-5, so the J call may be wrong. This CDR3 contains 13 residues. Germline values: CDR1 MNHEY, CDR2 SMNVEV (reference sequence). CDR3 amino acids: CASRDSGLETQYF. CDR3 nucleotide sequence: TGTGCCAGCAGGGACAGCGGGTTAGAGACCCAGTACTTC.

This sequence joins TRBV6-6 and TRBJ2-1; perhaps TRBD2 as D (6 bases). This CDR3 has 16 residues. V shed 5 bases and J shed 0 bases, with 14 bases lying between them. Looked up from germline, CDR1 is MNHNY and CDR2 is SVGAGI (reference sequence). This CDR3 is CASSAGTGISYNEQFF. The CDR3 DNA reads TGTGCCAGCAGTGCCGGGACTGGGATCTCCTACAATGAGCAGTTCTTC.

This clonotype showed up just a few times. This sequence joins TRBV6-1 and TRBJ2-5; 11 nucleotides agree with TRBD2. With V trimmed by 6 bases and J by 4 bases, 16 bases remained unmatched. Germline loops: CDR1 MNHNS, CDR2 SASEGT. The CDR3 runs 18 residues. CDR3 sequence (DNA): TGTGCCAGCAGCACCCCGACTAGCGGGACCTTTTTGGGAGAGACCCAGTACTTC. Residues: CASSTPTSGTFLGETQYF.

This clonotype showed up just a few times. V is TRBV5-1 and J is TRBJ1-2; 7 nucleotides match TRBD1. This CDR3 spans 13 amino acids. Losses at the gene ends were 4 bases for V and 5 bases for J; bases not matched to a gene: 5. CDR1 and CDR2 from the germline V gene are SGHRS and YFSETQ. The CDR3 spells CASSGDSLYGYTF. In DNA form, the CDR3 reads TGCGCCAGCAGCGGGGACAGTTTATATGGCTACACCTTC.

This chain links TRBV6-5 with TRBJ1-5, with 10 positions matching TRBD1. CDR1 and CDR2 (germline): MNHEY, SVGAGI. The CDR3 runs 14 residues. Germline trimming cut 5 bases from V and 5 bases from J; bases unmatched to any gene: 3. The CDR3 DNA sequence: TGTGCCAGCAGTACGGGACAGGGGCATCAGCCCCAGCATTTT. It specifies CASSTGQGHQPQHF.

The chain recombines TRBV18 with TRBJ2-4; D gene unclear. The CDR3 is 18 residues long. Germline V gives CDR1 KGHSH, CDR2 LQKENI. The ends were cut back, 3 bases at V and 0 bases at J, with 18 bases in the middle. CDR3 loop: CASSPAPETNLAKNIQYF. The CDR3 DNA reads as TGTGCCAGCTCACCGGCCCCCGAGACAAACTTAGCCAAAAACATTCAGTACTTC.

A few counts support this clonotype. The V and J genes are TRBV20-1 and TRBJ2-7; 7 bases are a match to TRBD1. Trimming cost V 0 bases and J 2 bases; bases outside gene matches: 13. Germline V gene data show CDR1 as DFQATT and CDR2 as SNEGSKA (reference sequence). This CDR3 is 17 amino acids long. The DNA of the CDR3 is TGCAGTGCTAGAGATCCCCAGAATCCAGGGGGACCCTACGAGCAGTACTTC. Its protein is CSARDPQNPGGPYEQYF.

This clonotype was detected a few times. The rearrangement links TRBV5-1 to TRBJ1-1; perhaps TRBD1 as D (6 bases). Trimming removed 4 bases at V and 1 base at J, with 11 bases between. Germline values: CDR1 SGHRS, CDR2 YFSETQ. CDR3 size: 14 residues. The CDR3 coding sequence is TGCGCCAGCAGCGGCCGGGACACGAACACTGAAGCTTTCTTT. This sequence encodes CASSGRDTNTEAFF.

This sequence joins TRBV28 and TRBJ2-1; D remains unclear. Trimming stripped 6 bases from V and 0 bases from J, with 15 bases between. The CDR3 is made up of 16 amino acids. CDR1 is MDHEN, CDR2 SYDVKM, per germline. The CDR3 sequence: CASRENDFSSYNEQFF. The DNA of the CDR3 is TGTGCCAGCAGGGAGAACGATTTCAGCTCCTACAATGAGCAGTTCTTC.

This clonotype was detected ten times or more. An end of the junction differs from the germline gene, which may be a read error. The V call is TRBV5-1, the J call TRBJ2-1; TRBD1 matches at 8 bases. Germline values: CDR1 SGHRS, CDR2 YFSETQ. The CDR3 consists of 15 residues. In DNA, the CDR3 is TGTGCCAGCAGCCCTGGACAGGGCTCCTACAATGAGCAGTTCTTC. Its translation is CASSPGQGSYNEQFF.

The chain couples TRBV25-1 to TRBJ2-7; D is ambiguous. The germline V gene has CDR1 MGHDK and CDR2 SYGVNS. The CDR3 contains 13 residues. V lost 1 base and J 4 bases, leaving 8 bases between the germline ends. Here the CDR3 DNA reads TGTGCCAGCAGTGAATGGGCCGGGTACGAGCAGTACTTC. This codes for CASSEWAGYEQYF.

The CDR3 spells CASSPDGGTQFF. The CDR3 DNA is TGTGCCAGCTCACCGGACGGGGGGACCCAGTTCTTC. The chain carries TRBV18 and TRBJ2-1; 7 bases align to TRBD2. V lost 3 bases, J lost 13 bases, and 6 bases stayed unmatched. CDR3 size: 12 residues. The germline gives CDR1 KGHSH, CDR2 LQKENI.

The gene calls are TRBV12-3 or TRBV12-4 and TRBJ2-1; D remains unclear. This CDR3 has 13 amino acids. The V and J ends lost 2 bases and 9 bases respectively, with 11 bases between them. The CDR3 sequence: CASSLPRDGEQFF. The CDR3 nucleotides read TGTGCCAGCAGTTTACCCCGAGACGGTGAGCAGTTCTTC.

The chain combines TRBV20-1 with TRBJ2-1, with 9 bases fitting TRBD1. The end of the DNA fits TRBJ2-7 better, so the J call may be wrong. The CDR3 runs to 14 residues. Germline CDR1 DFQATT, CDR2 SNEGSKA (reference sequence). CDR3 sequence: CSAKDRGSYNEQYF. CDR3 bases: TGCAGTGCTAAAGACAGGGGGTCCTACAATGAGCAGTACTTC.

Comment on this clonotype: With a much larger clone just one base away, this may be a read error. The chain employs TRBV12-3 or TRBV12-4 and TRBJ2-7; 9 bases fit TRBD1. Trimming took 8 bases from V and 5 from J; bases not matched to a gene: 4. This CDR3 has 12 residues. The CDR3 protein is CASGGQGNEQYF. Here the CDR3 DNA reads TGTGCCAGCGGCGGACAGGGGAACGAGCAGTACTTC.

V is TRBV13 and J is TRBJ2-6, with TRBD1 matching over 10 bases. J lost 4 bases, V lost 5 bases, and 11 bases had no gene match. Per the germline V gene, CDR1 is PRHDT and CDR2 is FYEKMQ (reference sequence). The CDR3 runs to 18 residues. The CDR3 DNA reads as TGTGCCAGCAGCGTTGGACAGGGGGGAGGTACCGGGGCCAACGTCCTGACTTTC. This encodes CASSVGQGGGTGANVLTF. Filled out from reference TRBV13 and TRBJ2-6, the complete variable domain reads AAGVIQSPRHLIKEKRETATLKCYPIPRHDTVYWYQQGPGQDPQFLISFYEKMQSDKGSIPDRFSAQQFSDYHSELNMSSLELGDSALYFCASSVGQGGGTGANVLTFGAGSRLTVL.

This clonotype was picked up a small number of times. This chain uses TRBV27 with TRBJ2-5; unclear D gene. The germline CDR1 and CDR2 sequences are MNHEY and SMNVEV (reference sequence). The CDR3 is 15 amino acids. V shed 5 bases and J shed 2 bases, with 15 bases lying between them. The chain's CDR3 is CASSPTSTFQETQYF. In DNA, the CDR3 is TGTGCCAGCAGTCCCACATCGACATTTCAAGAGACCCAGTACTTC.

This chain connects TRBV3-1 to TRBJ1-2, with a possible D match to TRBD1 (6 bases). V was cut by 3 bases and J by 7 bases, with 15 bases left in between. Germline values: CDR1 LGHDT, CDR2 YNNKEL (reference sequence). This CDR3 spans 14 amino acids. CDR3 DNA: TGTGCCAGCAGCCAGGGACAAGTCGTTCCTGGCTACACCTTC. Its protein is CASSQGQVVPGYTF.

The rearrangement joins TRBV3-1 to TRBJ2-5; D is ambiguous. The J call is doubtful: the DNA matches TRBJ2-7 better. Per the germline V gene, CDR1 is LGHDT and CDR2 is YNNKEL (reference sequence). This CDR3 spans 13 amino acids. The chain's CDR3 is CASSPSFLYEQYF. The CDR3 DNA follows: TGTGCCAGCAGCCCCTCCTTCCTCTACGAGCAGTACTTC.